This entry describes one TCR beta chain. The record originates from a study of control samples from healthy donors and cancer patients. The method was immunoSEQ multiplex PCR; TCRdb's version includes in-frame clones alone and lacks a portion of them. The sample yields about 120,000 clones, 88% seen once. This receptor was identified in a woman aged 70 to 79 in good health. Source material: blood.

The DNA for the CDR3 is TGCGCCAGCAGCCGCCAGGAGGGAAGAACAGATACGCAGTATTTT. This gives the protein CASSRQEGRTDTQYF. The chain uses TRBV4-1 and TRBJ2-3, with a possible D match to TRBD2 (6 bases). The V gene's germline CDR1 is MGHRA and CDR2 YSYEKL. The V end was cut by 4 bases, the J end by 3 bases, with 14 bases between. CDR3 size: 15 residues.